This T cell receptor (beta chain) was retrieved from a study of cytomegalovirus exposure and HLA in healthy donors. Study background: The same platform used for the 650 to 850 first-cohort repertoires was also used for the 120 validation repertoires, as a later analysis reported.

To note about this clone: The antigen remains undetermined.

Study-level findings and limits: Testing in vitro showed three CMV-associated chains specific for CMV antigens. Rare sequences made up most TCRs, while some public TCRs were found in many donors. Investigators reported over 150 TCR beta chains as tied to cytomegalovirus.

V was cut by 0 bases and J by 5 bases, with 13 bases left in between. The CDR3 runs to 15 residues. Germline assignment: CDR1 MGHRA and CDR2 YSYEKL. Libraries were prepared by immunoSEQ multiplex PCR; TCRdb keeps only in-frame clonotypes and omits some of them. The data contain roughly 120,000 clones, 86% of them singletons. The chain combines TRBV4-1 with TRBJ2-5; D possibly corresponds to TRBD1 (5 bases). The receptor was isolated from a man aged 18 to 29 in good health and CMV-seronegative. The sequencing sample was made of PBMCs. CDR3 sequence: CASSQEIGVWETQYF. The DNA for the CDR3 is TGCGCCAGCAGCCAAGAGATAGGGGTTTGGGAGACCCAGTACTTC.